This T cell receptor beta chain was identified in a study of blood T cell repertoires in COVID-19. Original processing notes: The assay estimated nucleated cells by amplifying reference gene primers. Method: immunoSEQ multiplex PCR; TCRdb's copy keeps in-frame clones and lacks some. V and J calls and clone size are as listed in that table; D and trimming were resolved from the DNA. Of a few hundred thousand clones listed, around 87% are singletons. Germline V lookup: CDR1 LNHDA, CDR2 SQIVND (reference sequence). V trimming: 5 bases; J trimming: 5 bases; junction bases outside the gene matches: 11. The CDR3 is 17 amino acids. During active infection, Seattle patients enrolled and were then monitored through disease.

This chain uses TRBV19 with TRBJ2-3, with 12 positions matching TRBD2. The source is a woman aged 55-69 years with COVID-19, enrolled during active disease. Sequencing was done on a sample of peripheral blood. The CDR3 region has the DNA TGTGCCAGTAGTCGACGGACTAGCGGGGATGGGGGAGATACGCAGTATTTT. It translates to CASSRRTSGDGGDTQYF.